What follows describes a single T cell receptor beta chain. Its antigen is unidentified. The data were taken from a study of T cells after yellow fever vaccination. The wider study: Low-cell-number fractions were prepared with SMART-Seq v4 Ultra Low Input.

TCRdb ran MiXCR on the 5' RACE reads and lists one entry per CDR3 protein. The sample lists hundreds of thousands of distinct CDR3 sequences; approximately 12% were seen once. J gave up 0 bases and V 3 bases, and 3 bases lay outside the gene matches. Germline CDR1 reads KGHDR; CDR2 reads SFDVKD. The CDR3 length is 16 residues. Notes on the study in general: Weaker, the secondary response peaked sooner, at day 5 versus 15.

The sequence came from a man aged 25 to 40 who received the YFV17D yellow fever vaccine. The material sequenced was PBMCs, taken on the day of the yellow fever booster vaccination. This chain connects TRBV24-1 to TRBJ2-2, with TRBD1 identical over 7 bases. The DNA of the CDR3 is TGTGCCACCAGTGATCCCGGGACAGCGAACACCGGGGAGCTGTTTTTT. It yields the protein CATSDPGTANTGELFF.